This paragraph reports one T cell receptor beta chain. This sample was included in a study of PD-1 blockade in classical Hodgkin lymphoma. Time point meaning: cycle 4 day 1 (C4D1), after 5 to 7 weeks of nivolumab. Patients all relapsed after autologous stem cell transplantation, and there was variation in brentuximab vedotin exposure. Magnetic negative selection of thawed PBMCs yielded the CD8+ T cells. This CDR3 is built from 16 residues. From germline, CDR1 is SGHDT and CDR2 YYEEEE. Trimming removed 1 base from V and 1 base from J, with 14 bases in between. The table came from immunoSEQ multiplex PCR; TCRdb's copy has only in-frame clones and leaves some out. The data contain 12,000 or so clones, approximately 81% of them singletons.

Sequenced here: CD8+ T cells from blood, sampled before the fourth cycle of nivolumab. This clonotype was sampled from a human donor with classical Hodgkin lymphoma. The donor label of this sample is uncertain. The J gene is TRBJ1-2, the V gene TRBV5-6, with a tentative D call TRBD1 (6 bases). CDR3 sequence (DNA): TGTGCCAGCAGCTTGCTGAGGACAGCCTATAACTATGGCTACACCTTC. Translation gives CASSLLRTAYNYGYTF.